Below, 20 T cell receptor beta chains from the same sample are listed, as sequenced in a study of tumor-infiltrating lymphocytes in primary liver carcinoma. Unsorted whole blood supplied the blood RNA, and germline DNA was isolated too. The researchers produced TCR beta cDNA from 400 to 650 ng total RNA with a constant-region primer. Libraries for TCR beta were built through three nested multiplex PCR rounds, which together made up a slightly modified ARM-PCR procedure. PCR rounds one and two used TRBV1-TRBV30 forward primers with a C-beta reverse primer for 10 cycles each. Each CDR3 protein is one row after TCRdb ran MiXCR on the multiplex PCR reads. This table has about 200,000 distinct CDR3 sequences, about 61% appearing once. Sequenced material: peripheral blood. The receptors stem from a woman in her sixties or seventies with primary liver carcinoma and hepatitis B virus infection.

This clonotype was detected only a few times. This chain uses TRBV5-1 with TRBJ2-1; TRBD1 might be the D (5 bases). The CDR3 covers 14 residues. Germline CDR1 reads SGHRS; CDR2 reads YFSETQ. The ends were cut back, 0 bases at V and 8 bases at J, with 12 bases in the middle. The CDR3 coding sequence is TGCGCCAGCAGCTTGGTGGCAGGGAACGATGAGCAGTTCTTC. Its translation is CASSLVAGNDEQFF.

This clonotype was picked up many times. This chain uses TRBV12-3 or TRBV12-4 with TRBJ1-2; D possibly corresponds to TRBD1 (5 bases). The CDR3 has 13 residues. In DNA form, the CDR3 reads TGTATGACCTCGAGGGACTCCAACTATGGCTACACCTTC. Translation: CMTSRDSNYGYTF.

This rearrangement joins TRBV6-6 to TRBJ2-1; TRBD2 agrees at 15 bases. The CDR3 length is 18 residues. The J segment lost 6 bases and the V segment lost 6 bases, leaving 12 bases of the junction unmatched. CDR1 is MNHNY, CDR2 SVGAGI, per germline (reference sequence). The CDR3 DNA is TGTGCCAGCAGCCCCGGACTAGCGGGAGGGCCGTTCCCCAATGAGCAGTTCTTC. This codes for CASSPGLAGGPFPNEQFF.

This clonotype has a count of ten or more. The chain is built from TRBV11-2 and TRBJ2-1; 10 bases line up with TRBD1. From germline, CDR1 is SGHAT and CDR2 FQNNGV. The CDR3 is made up of 15 amino acids. The J segment lost 7 bases and the V segment lost 5 bases, leaving 8 bases of the junction unmatched. This CDR3 is CASSLGQGVFNEQFF. CDR3 sequence (DNA): TGTGCCAGCAGCCTCGGACAGGGGGTTTTTAATGAGCAGTTCTTC.

To note about this clonotype: The junction differs from germline at one of its ends, possibly a read error. The rearrangement joins TRBV5-4 to TRBJ2-1, with 11 bases fitting TRBD1. The germline V gene has CDR1 SGHNT and CDR2 YYREEE (reference sequence). The CDR3 covers 16 residues. This chain's CDR3 is CDSSQIRDRGNSEQFF. CDR3 nucleotides: TGTGACAGCAGTCAAATCCGGGACAGGGGGAACAGTGAGCAGTTCTTC.

The table lists this clonotype with many counts. V and J are TRBV12-3 or TRBV12-4 and TRBJ2-7, with 10 bases fitting TRBD1. The CDR3 spans 14 residues. The V gene end was trimmed by 6 bases and the J gene end by 1 base; junction bases not matched to a gene: 3. CDR3 DNA sequence: TGTGCCAGCAGCCCGGGACAGGGGTCCTACGAGCAGTACTTC. Translation gives CASSPGQGSYEQYF.

The genes are TRBV5-1 and TRBJ2-3; possibly TRBD1 for D (6 bases). CDR3 size: 15 residues. V lost 4 bases, J lost 3 bases, and 15 bases lay in between. In germline, CDR1 is SGHRS, CDR2 YFSETQ. Here the CDR3 DNA reads TGCGCCAGCAGCCTTCAACAGGGATCTACAGATACGCAGTATTTT. Residues: CASSLQQGSTDTQYF.

As for this clonotype: Possible read error: a much larger clone is one base away. The chain uses TRBV11-2 and TRBJ1-5; TRBD1 agrees at 7 bases. Germline loops: CDR1 SGHAT, CDR2 FQNNGV. The CDR3 runs to 14 residues. CDR3 amino acids: CTSSSLQGNQPQHF. CDR3 coding DNA: TGTACCAGCAGCTCCTTACAGGGGAATCAGCCCCAGCATTTT.

Details on this clonotype: This CDR3 fails to terminate in the conserved phenylalanine or tryptophan, so it likely reflects a read error. J is TRBJ1-1 and V is TRBV11-1, with unresolved D. The CDR3 sequence is 14 residues long. The V gene's germline CDR1 is SGHAT and CDR2 FQDESV (reference sequence). V shed 7 bases and J shed 1 base, with 13 bases lying between them. CDR3: CASNQDGWNTEAFL. The CDR3, as DNA: TGTGCCAGCAACCAAGACGGGTGGAACACTGAAGCTTTCCTT.

The CDR3 sequence is CSVDVARRDTQYF. Here the CDR3 DNA reads TGCAGCGTTGATGTAGCAAGGCGGGATACCCAGTACTTC. The chain combines TRBV29-1 with TRBJ2-5; TRBD2 might be the D (6 bases). V lost 3 bases to trimming and J lost 8 bases, with 16 bases between them. The CDR3 is 13 amino acids. Germline CDR1 SQVTM, CDR2 ANQGSEA.

This clonotype has a count of ten or more. The chain couples TRBV4-1 to TRBJ2-3; 14 positions agree with TRBD2. The germline CDR1 and CDR2 sequences are MGHRA and YSYEKL. This CDR3 region has 18 residues. J gave up 0 bases and V 4 bases, and 6 bases lay outside the gene matches. This CDR3 is CASSPPGLAGVSTDTQYF. The CDR3 nucleotides read TGCGCCAGCAGCCCGCCGGGACTAGCGGGAGTAAGCACAGATACGCAGTATTTT.

This clonotype occurred a few times. The V call is TRBV19, the J call TRBJ1-4; no clear D gene. Looked up from germline, CDR1 is LNHDA and CDR2 is SQIVND (reference sequence). The CDR3 sequence is 11 residues long. V lost 3 bases to trimming and J lost 8 bases, with 4 bases between them. CDR3 in DNA: TGTGCCAGTAGTATCGGAGAAAAACTGTTTTTT. Protein sequence: CASSIGEKLFF.

This clonotype was detected many times. The chain joins TRBV5-6 to TRBJ1-1; no clear D. Per the germline V gene, CDR1 is SGHDT and CDR2 is YYEEEE. Trimming shortened V by 2 bases and J by 5 bases, and 7 bases separated the two germline ends. The CDR3 consists of 12 residues. The CDR3 bases are TGTGCCAGCAGCTTATCCCGAACTGAAGCTTTCTTT. It translates to CASSLSRTEAFF.

Concerning this clonotype: One end of the junction does not line up with germline, which may come from a read error. The chain recombines TRBV11-3 with TRBJ2-2; 8 nucleotides align to TRBD1. The CDR3 length is 15 residues. Germline V gene data show CDR1 as SGHNT and CDR2 as YENEEA. CDR3 loop: CASSQGASSTRELFF. As DNA, the CDR3 is TGTGCCAGTAGCCAGGGGGCTAGCAGCACCCGGGAGCTGTTTTTT.

The chain employs TRBV4-1 and TRBJ2-7; 10 bases agree with TRBD2. The V gene end was trimmed by 2 bases and the J gene end by 4 bases; junction bases not matched to a gene: 5. Germline assignment: CDR1 MGHRA and CDR2 YSYEKL. The CDR3 has 15 amino acids. The CDR3 region has the DNA TGCGCCAGCAGCCAAACGACTAGCGGGTTTTACGAGCAGTACTTC. Amino acids: CASSQTTSGFYEQYF.

The sample holds many counts of this clonotype. The genes are TRBV7-9 and TRBJ1-1; TRBD1 agrees at 7 bases. Unmatched junction bases numbered 7, after V lost 5 bases and J lost 1 base. Germline CDR1 is SEHNR and CDR2 is FQNEAQ (reference sequence). The CDR3 consists of 15 residues. CDR3 amino acids: CASSPGGTANTEAFF. Here the CDR3 DNA reads TGTGCCAGCAGCCCAGGGGGGACAGCGAACACTGAAGCTTTCTTT.

With regard to this clonotype: The junction differs from germline at one of its ends, possibly a read error. V is TRBV11-3 and J is TRBJ1-5, with a weak D call TRBD1 (6 bases). Germline CDR1 SGHNT, CDR2 YENEEA. The CDR3 is made up of 14 amino acids. The CDR3 coding sequence is TGTGCCAGCGGGAAAGACAGGAGCAATCAGTCCCAGCATTTT. This codes for CASGKDRSNQSQHF.

V gene TRBV11-2 combines with J gene TRBJ2-2, with D uncertain. Trimming left V 3 bases short and J 3 bases short, with 5 bases between. CDR3 size: 13 residues. Per germline, CDR1 SGHAT and CDR2 FQNNGV. CDR3 in amino acids: CASSLTYTGELFF. The CDR3 coding sequence is TGTGCCAGCAGCTTGACCTACACCGGGGAGCTGTTTTTT.

With respect to this clonotype: Germline and junction disagree at one end, which may indicate a read error. V gene TRBV5-6 combines with J gene TRBJ2-1; 12 bases match TRBD1. In germline, CDR1 is SGHDT, CDR2 YYEEEE. CDR3 length: 17 amino acids. CDR3 region: CANSRDRGPGAYNEQFF. The CDR3 region has the DNA TGTGCCAACAGCCGGGACAGGGGGCCCGGGGCCTACAATGAGCAGTTCTTC.

A word on this clonotype: It is unclear where the CDR3 begins or ends on the DNA, so no DNA is shown, and the CDR3 is as TCRdb lists it. The CDR3 protein is CASSLDRTGELFFF. This rearrangement joins TRBV11-2 to TRBJ2-2. The CDR3 is 14 amino acids long, termini counted. CDR1 and CDR2 from the germline V gene are SGHAT and FQNNGV.